These 28 T cell receptor beta chains were all obtained from the same sample, sequenced in a study of resident and recirculating memory T cells in vitiligo. Data came from immunoSEQ multiplex PCR; TCRdb stores just in-frame clones and leaves some out. The data hold 70,000 to 85,000 clones, with roughly nine tenths observed a single time. Sequenced input: blood. The receptors derive from a male donor with vitiligo.

V usage is TRBV5-1 and J usage is TRBJ2-2; 8 nucleotides line up with TRBD1. The CDR3 length is 16 residues. V shed 5 bases, J shed 1 base, and the junction held 7 bases outside the gene matches. Germline lookup yields CDR1 SGHRS and CDR2 YFSETQ. The CDR3 region has the DNA TGCGCCAGCAGGCCCGACGGGACAGGGAACACCGGGGAGCTGTTTTTT. The encoded protein is CASRPDGTGNTGELFF.

The chain is built from TRBV10-3 and TRBJ2-1; 8 nucleotides agree with TRBD2. Germline values: CDR1 ENHRY, CDR2 SYGVKD. The ends lost 2 bases at V and 0 bases at J; junction bases unmatched: 3. This CDR3 region has 16 residues. The CDR3 bases are TGTGCCATCAGTGAGGCCGGGACTAGCTCCTACAATGAGCAGTTCTTC. Translated: CAISEAGTSSYNEQFF.

This clone came up a few times. The CDR3 here is CASSELGQGNEKLFF. CDR3 sequence (DNA): TGTGCCAGCAGTGAACTAGGACAGGGTAATGAAAAACTGTTTTTT. The V and J genes are TRBV6-1 and TRBJ1-4; 8 bases are a match to TRBD1. Germline loops: CDR1 MNHNS, CDR2 SASEGT. With 2 bases clipped from V and 4 bases from J, the junction kept 3 bases outside the gene matches. The CDR3 runs 15 residues.

This CDR3 reads CASSQEAFVNQPQHF. The DNA of the CDR3 is TGCGCCAGCAGCCAAGAGGCATTTGTTAATCAGCCCCAGCATTTT. V gene TRBV4-1 combines with J gene TRBJ1-5; D gene uncertain. Trimming took 0 bases from V and 4 from J, leaving 10 bases between them. CDR1 is MGHRA and CDR2 is YSYEKL in the germline V gene. This CDR3 spans 15 amino acids.

The chain is built from TRBV10-3 and TRBJ1-2; 7 nucleotides match TRBD1. Trimming took 0 bases from V and 8 from J; bases not matched to a gene: 15. The CDR3 has 17 amino acids. Germline V lookup: CDR1 ENHRY, CDR2 SYGVKD. CDR3 amino acids: CAISESLMGQGDGGYTF. The CDR3 bases are TGTGCCATCAGTGAGTCGCTTATGGGGCAGGGGGACGGAGGCTACACCTTC.

This chain connects TRBV13 to TRBJ2-2, with 9 bases identical to TRBD1. The CDR3 totals 13 residues. V shed 6 bases and J 6 bases; nucleotides not matched to a gene: 2. The germline gives CDR1 PRHDT, CDR2 FYEKMQ (reference sequence). CDR3 nucleotide sequence: TGTGCCAGCAGGAACAGGGGGCCCGGGGAGCTGTTTTTT. This sequence encodes CASRNRGPGELFF.

The V and J genes are TRBV5-4 and TRBJ2-7; the match to TRBD1 covers 7 bases. The CDR3 is made up of 13 amino acids. Trimming at V came to 1 base and at J to 5 bases, leaving 3 bases not matched to a gene. Germline CDR1 is SGHNT and CDR2 is YYREEE (reference sequence). This CDR3 is CASSLTGDDEQYF. CDR3 nucleotides: TGTGCCAGCAGCTTGACAGGGGATGACGAGCAGTACTTC.

The genes are TRBV9 and TRBJ1-2, with D tentatively TRBD1 (5 bases). The CDR3 totals 14 residues. CDR1 and CDR2 (germline): SGDLS, YYNGEE. The V gene lost 4 bases and the J gene lost 4 bases, with 14 bases spanning the gap. For the CDR3, the DNA is TGTGCCAGCAGCCCGACAGCAGGTGGCTATGGCTACACCTTC. Its translation: CASSPTAGGYGYTF.

V is TRBV7-2 and J is TRBJ1-4; 9 bases align to TRBD1. The CDR3 has 14 residues. The trim removed 5 bases at V and 7 bases at J, leaving 5 bases unmatched. Germline V lookup: CDR1 SGHTA, CDR2 FQGNSA. The CDR3 sequence: CASSQGQGGEKLFF. The CDR3 DNA reads TGTGCCAGCAGCCAGGGACAGGGTGGTGAAAAACTGTTTTTT.

The CDR3, as DNA: TGTGCCAGCAACAGTCAGGGGTACTATGGCTACACCTTC. It translates to CASNSQGYYGYTF. The chain couples TRBV6-6 to TRBJ1-2, with D perhaps matching TRBD1 (6 bases). Germline CDR1 and CDR2: MNHNY and SVGAGI (reference sequence). V was shortened by 7 bases and J by 3 bases, with 12 bases between the two germline ends. The CDR3 consists of 13 residues.

The rearrangement joins TRBV7-6 to TRBJ2-5, with 8 bases lining up with TRBD1. The CDR3 covers 16 residues. Unmatched junction bases numbered 9, after V lost 1 base and J lost 5 bases. Germline V gives CDR1 SGHVS, CDR2 FNYEAQ. The CDR3 loop is CASSLETGVLGETQYF. The CDR3 DNA reads as TGTGCCAGCAGCTTAGAGACAGGGGTTCTAGGGGAGACCCAGTACTTC.

This clone appeared once. The gene calls are TRBV7-7 and TRBJ1-4, with 8 nucleotides matching TRBD1. This CDR3 has 15 amino acids. Germline CDR1 is SSHAT and CDR2 is FNYEAQ (reference sequence). V was pared by 5 bases and J by 8 bases, with 10 bases of the junction left unmatched. The CDR3 reads CASSPRTGSGEKLFF. In DNA, the CDR3 is TGTGCCAGCAGCCCGCGGACAGGGTCTGGGGAAAAACTGTTTTTT.

The rearrangement uses TRBV30 and TRBJ1-4; tentatively, D is TRBD1 (5 bases). V lost 1 base and J lost 2, with 8 bases in between. The CDR3 extends over 14 amino acids. Germline assignment: CDR1 GTSNPN and CDR2 SVGIG (reference sequence). The CDR3 DNA sequence: TGTGCCTGGAGTGGTTCAGGGACTAATGAAAAACTGTTTTTT. Translating gives CAWSGSGTNEKLFF.

The V call is TRBV19, the J call TRBJ2-3; D remains ambiguous. V gave up 4 bases and J gave up 4 bases, with 3 bases separating them. There are 11 residues in the CDR3. Germline V gene sequence: CDR1 LNHDA, CDR2 SQIVND (reference sequence). The CDR3 DNA reads TGTGCCAGTAGTAACTCAGATACGCAGTATTTT. Its translation: CASSNSDTQYF.

This clone was detected once. The chain uses TRBV5-4 and TRBJ2-3; perhaps TRBD2 as D (7 bases). Trimming cost V 5 bases and J 2 bases, with 15 bases left between them. The CDR3 runs to 15 residues. The germline V gene encodes CDR1 SGHNT and CDR2 YYREEE (reference sequence). Here the CDR3 DNA reads TGTGCCAGCAGTCTCGCGGGGGCCCCCACAGATACGCAGTATTTT. It yields the protein CASSLAGAPTDTQYF.

The chain couples TRBV4-1 to TRBJ1-5, with D possibly TRBD1 on 5 matching bases. Germline loops: CDR1 MGHRA, CDR2 YSYEKL. V gave up 2 bases and J gave up 2 bases, with 13 bases separating them. CDR3 length: 16 amino acids. The CDR3 here is CASSQLIVGGNQPQHF. CDR3 nucleotides: TGCGCCAGCAGCCAACTAATCGTAGGGGGCAATCAGCCCCAGCATTTT.

The rearrangement uses TRBV5-1 and TRBJ2-5; 9 bases agree with TRBD1. CDR1 and CDR2 from the germline V gene are SGHRS and YFSETQ. The CDR3 has 15 amino acids. V trimming: 4 bases; J trimming: 4 bases; junction bases outside the gene matches: 8. The CDR3 reads CASSPGTGLGETQYF. The CDR3 DNA sequence: TGCGCCAGCAGCCCAGGGACAGGGTTGGGAGAGACCCAGTACTTC.

The chain carries TRBV6-1 and TRBJ1-5; D is undetermined. Trimming shortened V by 0 bases and J by 11 bases, and 14 bases separated the two germline ends. CDR1 and CDR2 (germline): MNHNS, SASEGT. The length of the CDR3 is 14 residues. CDR3 bases: TGTGCCAGCAGTGAAGCAAGCCCCCTAAGAGCCCAGCATTTT. Amino acid sequence: CASSEASPLRAQHF.

The V call is TRBV7-9, the J call TRBJ1-4, with TRBD1 matching over 7 bases. CDR1 and CDR2 from the germline V gene are SEHNR and FQNEAQ (reference sequence). V lost 5 bases, J lost 2 bases, and 5 bases stayed unmatched. The CDR3 covers 15 residues. Here the CDR3 DNA reads TGTGCCAGCAGCGCACAGGGGTGGACTAATGAAAAACTGTTTTTT. Translated, it gives CASSAQGWTNEKLFF.

The chain joins TRBV4-3 to TRBJ1-2; TRBD1 might be the D (6 bases). The CDR3 is 15 amino acids. Trimming cost V 4 bases and J 2 bases, with 14 bases left between them. CDR1 LGHNA and CDR2 YSLEER come from the germline V gene. The CDR3: CASSPQDSPNYGYTF. As DNA, the CDR3 is TGCGCCAGCAGCCCGCAGGACAGCCCAAACTATGGCTACACCTTC.

The V gene is TRBV7-2, the J gene TRBJ2-1; 7 bases map to TRBD2. This CDR3 spans 15 amino acids. Unmatched junction bases numbered 5, after V lost 5 bases and J lost 1 base. The germline gives CDR1 SGHTA, CDR2 FQGNSA. The CDR3 here is CASSVSGDSYNEQFF. In nucleotides, the CDR3 is TGTGCCAGCAGCGTGAGCGGGGATTCCTACAATGAGCAGTTCTTC.

This chain connects TRBV7-2 to TRBJ2-7; D ambiguous. CDR3 length: 13 amino acids. From germline, CDR1 is SGHTA and CDR2 FQGNSA. Deletions cut 5 bases from V and 6 bases from J, with 14 bases between. The CDR3 bases are TGTGCCAGCAGCCTGGGCCAGCCTGCCGAGCAGTACTTC. Amino acid sequence: CASSLGQPAEQYF.

This sequence joins TRBV2 and TRBJ2-5, with 8 bases fitting TRBD1. CDR3 length: 14 residues. With 5 bases clipped from V and 2 bases from J, the junction kept 4 bases outside the gene matches. Germline V gene lookup returns CDR1 SNHLY and CDR2 FYNNEI. CDR3 protein: CASSMDRAQETQYF. CDR3 in DNA: TGTGCCAGCAGTATGGACAGGGCGCAAGAGACCCAGTACTTC.

This clone showed up just once. The DNA of the CDR3 is TGCAGTGCGACTGGCACCTATGGCTACACCTTC. Amino acid sequence: CSATGTYGYTF. This chain joins TRBV20-1 and TRBJ1-2; no definite D call. There are 11 residues in the CDR3. V lost 6 bases and J 4 bases, leaving 9 bases between the germline ends. Germline V lookup: CDR1 DFQATT, CDR2 SNEGSKA (reference sequence).

This clone has just a few counts. This chain uses TRBV5-3 with TRBJ2-2; the D gene is possibly TRBD1 (6 bases). TRBV5-3 is given ORF status, its function remaining uncertain. V shed 2 bases and J shed 6 bases, with 11 bases lying between them. The CDR3 extends over 14 amino acids. The CDR3 region is CARSLLQGSGELFF. For the CDR3, the DNA is TGTGCCAGAAGCTTATTACAGGGTTCCGGGGAGCTGTTTTTT.

The CDR3 here is CAISAGFANTGELFF. The CDR3 DNA reads as TGTGCCATCAGTGCGGGGTTTGCGAACACCGGGGAGCTGTTTTTT. The chain combines TRBV10-3 with TRBJ2-2, with D possibly matching TRBD2 (5 bases). The CDR3 consists of 15 residues. Trimming stripped 4 bases from V and 0 bases from J, with 9 bases between. Germline lookup yields CDR1 ENHRY and CDR2 SYGVKD.

The chain employs TRBV7-2 and TRBJ2-7; 9 bases align to TRBD1. This CDR3 comprises 14 residues. V shed 4 bases and J 4 bases; nucleotides not matched to a gene: 5. Germline V CDR1 and CDR2: SGHTA, FQGNSA. The chain's CDR3 is CASSSQGANYEQYF. The DNA for the CDR3 is TGTGCCAGCAGCTCACAGGGGGCTAATTACGAGCAGTACTTC. The full variable domain, with the rest looked up from reference TRBV7-2 and TRBJ2-7, is GAGVSQSPSNKVTEKGKDVELRCDPISGHTALYWYRQSLGQGLEFLIYFQGNSAPDKSGLPSDRFSAERTGGSVSTLTIQRTQQEDSAVYLCASSSQGANYEQYFGPGTRLTVT.

This chain links TRBV19 with TRBJ2-7; the match to TRBD2 covers 7 bases. Germline CDR1 and CDR2: LNHDA and SQIVND (reference sequence). The junction had 9 bases not matched to a gene; V was cut back by 8 bases and J by 5 bases. The CDR3 consists of 13 residues. In nucleotides, the CDR3 is TGTGCCAGTTCCTGGGGGGGTGAGGACGAGCAGTACTTC. Translation: CASSWGGEDEQYF.